Listed below are T cell receptor beta chains from one sample, sequenced in a study of Ad26.COV2.S vaccination and SARS-CoV-2 variants. TCRdb keeps only in-frame clones here, not all; method: immunoSEQ multiplex PCR. The sample has more than 400,000 clones; 90% are singletons. The sample in question was peripheral blood, obtained in a trial of Ad26.COV2.S vaccine versus placebo. These receptors all stem from a person aged 18-65 years who received the Ad26.COV2.S COVID-19 vaccine or a placebo. Both conserved end residues are part of each CDR3. A D gene is named only where the DNA matches it firmly. For some rows the clone size is stated as once, few or many, or as a class when expanded; others skip it.

clone_size d_call j_call cdr3_length v_call cdr3_nt cdr3_aa
NA NA TRBJ1-2 16 TRBV6-5 TGTGCCAGCAGTTTGGGCAGGCTCGTGGCTAACTATGGCTACACCTTC CASSLGRLVANYGYTF
once NA TRBJ2-5 11 TRBV24-1 TGTGCCACCCGAGAGGGCGAGACCCAGTACTTC CATREGETQYF
NA NA TRBJ2-5 12 TRBV28 TGTGCCAGCACCGCTAGTTCCGTGACCCAGTACTTC CASTASSVTQYF
few TRBD2 TRBJ2-7 14 TRBV6-2/TRBV6-3 TGTGCCAGCAGTTTAAAGCGGGAGGCGCGCGAGCAGTACTTC CASSLKREAREQYF
NA NA TRBJ2-1 14 TRBV13 TGTGCCAGCAGCTCCGTCGTACTAGTGAATGAGCAGTTCTTC CASSSVVLVNEQFF
NA NA TRBJ1-2 12 TRBV12-5 TGTGCTAGTGGAAATGGGGGTTATGGCTACACCTTC CASGNGGYGYTF
NA NA TRBJ1-4 14 TRBV18 TGTGCCAGCTCACCAGGGGGAACTAATGAAAAACTGTTTTTT CASSPGGTNEKLFF
NA NA TRBJ2-3 19 TRBV27 TGTGCCAGCGTAGGGCCCGGTCCCGGGACCCCCAAACCCGGAGATACGCAGTATTTT CASVGPGPGTPKPGDTQYF
NA NA TRBJ2-7 14 TRBV2 TGTGCCAGCCTGGGACAAACCAAGTCCTACGAGCAGTACTTC CASLGQTKSYEQYF
NA NA TRBJ2-3 14 TRBV7-3 TGTGCCAGCAGCTCAGGGACTGTCACAGATACGCAGTATTTT CASSSGTVTDTQYF
NA NA TRBJ2-1 11 TRBV5-8 TGTGCCAGCAGCTTGGGAGGGGCGCAGTTCTTC CASSLGGAQFF
NA NA TRBJ2-2 14 TRBV11-2 TGTGCCAGCAGCTTAGATATCCGGACCGGGGAGCTGTTTTTT CASSLDIRTGELFF
NA NA TRBJ2-7 15 TRBV9 TGTGCCAGCAGCCCCCGAACTCAGATCGGCTACGAGCAGTACTTC CASSPRTQIGYEQYF
NA NA TRBJ1-5 13 TRBV6-2/TRBV6-3 TGTGCCAGCAGTTACTCGCAGGGGAGGCCCCAGCATTTT CASSYSQGRPQHF
NA NA TRBJ1-5 15 TRBV5-5 TGTGCCAGCAGCTTGGTCGGGGCAGGGGCTCAGCCCCAGCATTTT CASSLVGAGAQPQHF
NA NA TRBJ2-5 15 TRBV19 TGTGCCAGTAGAGTCACCGGGACCGCAAGAGAGACCCAGTACTTC CASRVTGTARETQYF
NA NA TRBJ2-1 14 TRBV4-1 TGCGCCAGCAGCCAAGGGAGCAAACTAGATGAGCAGTTCTTC CASSQGSKLDEQFF
NA TRBD1 TRBJ2-1 15 TRBV9 TGTGCCAGCAGCGTAGCTGGGACAGGGTCCAATGAGCAGTTCTTC CASSVAGTGSNEQFF
NA NA TRBJ2-3 12 TRBV19 TGTGCCAGTAGTATAAGCACAGATACGCAGTATTTT CASSISTDTQYF
NA NA TRBJ2-7 13 TRBV12-3/TRBV12-4 TGTGCCAGCAGTTTGTCGGCTAACTACGAGCAGTACTTC CASSLSANYEQYF
NA NA TRBJ2-7 15 TRBV4-2 TGTGCCAGCAGCCACCGGCGGGATCTTCCTTACGAGCAGTACTTC CASSHRRDLPYEQYF
NA NA TRBJ2-5 13 TRBV12-3/TRBV12-4 TGTGCCAGCAGTTCTGGGAGGCGGGAGACCCAGTACTTC CASSSGRRETQYF
NA NA TRBJ2-7 15 TRBV15 TGTGCCACCAGCACCGGCCGAGGACCCGGGTACGAGCAGTACTTC CATSTGRGPGYEQYF
NA TRBD1 TRBJ1-1 13 TRBV29-1 TGCAGCGCCTCTCAGACAGGGCTCACTGAAGCTTTCTTT CSASQTGLTEAFF